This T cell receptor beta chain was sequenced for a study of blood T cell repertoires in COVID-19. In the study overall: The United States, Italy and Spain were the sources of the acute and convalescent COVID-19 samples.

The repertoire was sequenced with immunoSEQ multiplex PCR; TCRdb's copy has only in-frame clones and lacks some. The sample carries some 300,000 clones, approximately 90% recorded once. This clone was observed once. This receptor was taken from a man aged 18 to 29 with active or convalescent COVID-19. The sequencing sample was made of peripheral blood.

The CDR3 sequence: CASSHETSGIIEQFF. CDR3 DNA sequence: TGCGCCAGCAGCCACGAGACTAGCGGGATTATTGAGCAGTTCTTC. V gene TRBV4-1 combines with J gene TRBJ2-1, with 11 bases fitting TRBD2. CDR1 and CDR2 (germline): MGHRA, YSYEKL. V lost 3 bases and J lost 9; bases outside the gene matches: 7. The CDR3 runs to 15 residues.